This T cell receptor (beta chain) was sequenced during a study of T cells in Graves' hyperthyroidism and ophthalmopathy. Across the study: Peripheral blood was drawn at first diagnosis, prior to all treatment. Overall study results and limits: Ophthalmopathy, which appeared later, was predicted by the model a median 6.5 months before onset. A 13 V-J signature model discriminated ophthalmopathy versus stable hyperthyroidism.

From RNA transcripts, TCR beta CDR3 regions were amplified. First-round RT-PCR targeting the TCR CDR3 was performed with the HTBI primer set. TCRdb re-derived calls from the multiplex PCR reads in MiXCR, one entry per CDR3 protein. The sample contains around 300,000 distinct CDR3 sequences, about 14% of which appear only once. This clonotype was observed many times. The antigen is unknown. This CDR3 is 13 amino acids long. V shed 4 bases and J shed 1 base, with 7 bases lying between them. This clonotype was sampled from a young woman with Graves' hyperthyroidism. The source material was blood. The gene calls are TRBV12-3 or TRBV12-4 and TRBJ1-1, with D unresolved. The CDR3 nucleotides read TGTGCCAGCAGTTACCAGGAGAACACTGAAGCTTTCTTT. It encodes CASSYQENTEAFF.